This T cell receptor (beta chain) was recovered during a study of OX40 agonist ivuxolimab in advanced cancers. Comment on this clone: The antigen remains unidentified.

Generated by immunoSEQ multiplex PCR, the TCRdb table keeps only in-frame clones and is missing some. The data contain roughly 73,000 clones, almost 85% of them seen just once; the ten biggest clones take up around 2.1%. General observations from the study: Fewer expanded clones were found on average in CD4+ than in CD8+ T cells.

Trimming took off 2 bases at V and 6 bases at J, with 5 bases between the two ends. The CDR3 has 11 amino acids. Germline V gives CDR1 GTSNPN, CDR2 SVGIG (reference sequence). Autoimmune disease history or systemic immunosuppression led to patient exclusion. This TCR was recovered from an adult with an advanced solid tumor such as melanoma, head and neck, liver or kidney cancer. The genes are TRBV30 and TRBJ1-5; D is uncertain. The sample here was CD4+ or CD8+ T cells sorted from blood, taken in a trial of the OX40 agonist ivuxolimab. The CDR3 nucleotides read TGTGCCTGGAGTTCTGGTCAGCCCCAGCATTTT. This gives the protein CAWSSGQPQHF.